The rows below give T cell receptor beta chains drawn from one sample of a study of shared clonotypes between healthy human individuals. Repertoires were generated with immunoSEQ multiplex PCR, while TCRdb's copy carries only in-frame clones and drops some. This sample has under 1,900,000 clones, with approximately 98.5% found just once. Sequences were obtained from naive CD4+ T cells sorted from blood. Every receptor here comes from a man aged 25-45 years in good health. Both conserved end residues are part of each CDR3. The D gene is left open where the match is weak. A row's size may be missing; if present it is once, few, many or a size class.

V gene	clone size	J gene	D gene	CDR3 protein	CDR3 DNA
TRBV19	once	TRBJ2-1	TRBD2	CASTEVAGGAYNEQFF	TGTGCCAGTACGGAGGTAGCGGGAGGCGCCTACAATGAGCAGTTCTTC
TRBV7-6	.	TRBJ1-2	.	CASSLGPGQYGYTF	TGTGCCAGCAGCTTAGGGCCAGGCCAATATGGCTACACCTTC
TRBV19	.	TRBJ2-3	.	CASSMYSAGSTDTQYF	TGTGCCAGTAGTATGTATTCGGCAGGAAGCACAGATACGCAGTATTTT
TRBV5-4	.	TRBJ2-7	.	CASSSLGGERYEQYF	TGTGCCAGCAGCTCCCTCGGGGGCGAACGCTACGAGCAGTACTTC
TRBV6-6	.	TRBJ2-7	.	CASSYGGFSYEQYF	TGTGCCAGCAGTTACGGTGGCTTCTCCTACGAGCAGTACTTC
TRBV28	.	TRBJ1-5	.	CASGGVNSNQPQHF	TGTGCCAGCGGGGGCGTTAATAGCAATCAGCCCCAGCATTTT
TRBV4-1	.	TRBJ2-1	TRBD2	CASSLGTSGRAYNEQFF	TGCGCCAGCAGCCTCGGGACTAGCGGGAGGGCCTACAATGAGCAGTTCTTC
TRBV5-1	.	TRBJ1-2	TRBD1	CASSLAPDRAYGYTF	TGCGCCAGCAGCTTGGCGCCGGACAGGGCATATGGCTACACCTTC
TRBV25-1	.	TRBJ2-1	TRBD2	CASTRTGTSGSMEQFF	TGTGCCAGCACCCGTACCGGGACTAGCGGGAGTATGGAGCAGTTCTTC
TRBV5-1	.	TRBJ2-2	.	CASSLLRTLDTGELFF	TGCGCCAGCAGCTTGTTACGGACGCTGGACACCGGGGAGCTGTTTTTT
TRBV30	.	TRBJ2-1	TRBD1	CAWTARDRHHNEQFF	TGTGCCTGGACCGCCCGGGACAGACACCACAATGAGCAGTTCTTC
TRBV6-5	.	TRBJ2-1	.	CASSYEGTPRNEQFF	TGTGCCAGCAGTTACGAGGGGACACCGCGAAATGAGCAGTTCTTC
TRBV5-1	.	TRBJ2-5	TRBD2	CASSPSGVQETQYF	TGCGCCAGCAGTCCTAGCGGGGTCCAAGAGACCCAGTACTTC
TRBV7-9	.	TRBJ1-4	.	CASSLISIVATNEKLFF	TGTGCCAGCAGCCTGATAAGTATCGTTGCAACTAATGAAAAACTGTTTTTT
TRBV11-3	.	TRBJ2-4	.	CASSSSGGNIQYF	TGTGCCAGCAGCTCCTCCGGGGGAAACATTCAGTACTTC
TRBV30	.	TRBJ1-3	.	CAWSVRGAGNTIYF	TGTGCCTGGAGTGTAAGGGGCGCTGGAAACACCATATATTTT
TRBV19	once	TRBJ2-1	TRBD2	CASSFRAGTSGYNEQFF	TGTGCCAGTAGTTTTCGAGCCGGGACTAGCGGATACAATGAGCAGTTCTTC
TRBV11-2	.	TRBJ2-1	.	CASSLDIWGYNEQFF	TGTGCCAGCAGCTTAGATATTTGGGGATACAATGAGCAGTTCTTC
TRBV27	.	TRBJ2-1	TRBD1	CASSFPTGAGLFNEQFF	TGTGCCAGCAGTTTTCCGACAGGGGCAGGACTTTTCAATGAGCAGTTCTTC
TRBV2	.	TRBJ1-1	TRBD1	CASSEGDSTTF	TGTGCCAGCAGTGAAGGGGACAGCACAACTTTT
TRBV19	.	TRBJ2-1	.	CASSMVGLSGGEQFF	TGTGCCAGTAGTATGGTCGGGCTTTCTGGGGGTGAGCAGTTCTTC
TRBV27	.	TRBJ2-1	.	CASSFKGFSYNEQFF	TGTGCCAGCAGTTTTAAGGGGTTCTCCTACAATGAGCAGTTCTTC
TRBV7-2	.	TRBJ2-4	.	CASSFPASGEMAKNIQYF	TGTGCCAGCAGCTTTCCTGCTTCGGGGGAGATGGCCAAAAACATTCAGTACTTC
TRBV5-4	.	TRBJ2-1	TRBD2	CASTPDGRPSWGEQFF	TGTGCCAGCACCCCCGACGGGAGGCCCAGTTGGGGTGAGCAGTTCTTC
TRBV11-3	.	TRBJ2-1	.	CASSFQGFDEQFF	TGTGCCAGCAGCTTCCAAGGTTTCGATGAGCAGTTCTTC
TRBV11-2	.	TRBJ2-7	.	CASSLSVRGKGGEQYF	TGTGCCAGCAGCTTATCCGTGCGTGGTAAAGGGGGCGAGCAGTACTTC
TRBV7-2	.	TRBJ2-7	.	CASSLRQDASYEQYF	TGTGCCAGCAGCTTAAGGCAAGACGCAAGCTACGAGCAGTACTTC
TRBV19	.	TRBJ2-7	.	CASSPQLALRYEQYF	TGTGCCAGTAGCCCTCAACTAGCTCTCCGCTACGAGCAGTACTTC
TRBV11-2	.	TRBJ2-3	.	CASSLLGSSTDTQYF	TGTGCCAGCAGCTTGCTCGGATCTAGCACAGATACGCAGTATTTT
TRBV6-4	.	TRBJ2-1	.	CASSDSWHNEQFF	TGTGCCAGCAGTGACTCATGGCACAATGAGCAGTTCTTC
TRBV10-3	.	TRBJ2-4	TRBD1	CAIRPGQGEVDIQYF	TGTGCCATCAGACCGGGACAGGGTGAGGTGGACATTCAGTACTTC
TRBV5-6	.	TRBJ2-5	.	CASSLIAGGETQYF	TGTGCCAGCAGCTTGATTGCAGGGGGGGAGACCCAGTACTTC
TRBV6-5	.	TRBJ2-7	TRBD1	CASSPTEGQTYEQYF	TGTGCCAGCAGCCCTACCGAGGGACAGACCTACGAGCAGTACTTC
TRBV7-2	.	TRBJ2-7	.	CASSLLTAAYEQYF	TGTGCCAGCAGCTTATTAACAGCGGCCTACGAGCAGTACTTC
TRBV9	.	TRBJ2-7	TRBD1	CASSTLPGRGTGGQYF	TGTGCCAGCAGCACCCTGCCGGGCAGGGGGACCGGCGGGCAGTACTTC